The sample holds many counts of the clone carrying this T cell receptor beta chain. What it binds is unknown. Unmatched junction bases numbered 10, after V lost 4 bases and J lost 8 bases. The length of the CDR3 is 14 residues. CDR1 is WNHNN, CDR2 SYGVQD, per germline (reference sequence). This specimen belongs to a study of human T cells and chemical hapten exposure. The overall study: While the roughly 23-week study was under way, patients received diphenylcyclopropenone on the scalp every week. It was small differences in pooled library volume that mainly caused per-sample TCR yields to vary. Study results and limitations: Expanded TCRs made up significantly more big CDR3 similarity clusters than controls did. TCRs at a frequency above 1 in 1000 stayed unchanged with DPC sensitization.

Sample time point: patch test 2, 6 weeks after DPC sensitization. The treatment was: therapeutic diphenylcyclopropenone sensitization with weekly scalp DPC. TCRdb independently ran MiXCR on the RACE reads; one entry per CDR3 protein. The table has over 100,000 distinct CDR3 sequences, 9.2% seen once; the top ten hold approximately 3%. This sequence was found in a woman aged 40 to 50 with alopecia areata. Some clones in this sample may be carry-over from other donors' samples. Material: whole blood, obtained in connection with sensitization to the hapten diphenylcyclopropenone (DPC). J is TRBJ2-7 and V is TRBV10-1; 8 nucleotides align to TRBD2. The CDR3 DNA reads TGCGCCAGCAGTGGTGCGGGGGGACCCTATCAGCAGTACTTC. It specifies CASSGAGGPYQQYF.